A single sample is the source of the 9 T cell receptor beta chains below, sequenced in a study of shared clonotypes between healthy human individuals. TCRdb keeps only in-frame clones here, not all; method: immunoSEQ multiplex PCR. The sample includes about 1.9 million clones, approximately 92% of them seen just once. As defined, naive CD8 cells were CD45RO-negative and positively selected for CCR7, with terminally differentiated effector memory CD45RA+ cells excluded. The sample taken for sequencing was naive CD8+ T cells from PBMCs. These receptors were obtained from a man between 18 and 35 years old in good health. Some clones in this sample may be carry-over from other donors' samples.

CDR3: CASTPGGPEQFF. In nucleotides, the CDR3 is TGTGCCAGCACCCCAGGAGGCCCTGAGCAGTTCTTC. The V gene is TRBV7-6, the J gene TRBJ2-1, with D possibly being TRBD2 (5 bases). The CDR3 totals 12 residues. The V gene's germline CDR1 is SGHVS and CDR2 FNYEAQ. Trimming took off 7 bases at V and 9 bases at J, with 13 bases between the two ends. Drawing the rest from reference TRBV7-6 and TRBJ2-1, the complete variable domain is GAGVSQSPRYKVTKRGQDVALRCDPISGHVSLYWYRQALGQGPEFLTYFNYEAQQDKSGLPNDRFSAERPEGSISTLTIQRTEQRDSAMYRCASTPGGPEQFFGPGTRLTVL.

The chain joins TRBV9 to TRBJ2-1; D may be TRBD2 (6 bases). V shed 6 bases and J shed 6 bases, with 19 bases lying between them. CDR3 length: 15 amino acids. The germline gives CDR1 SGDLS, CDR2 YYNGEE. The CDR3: CASTAGLSVGNEQFF. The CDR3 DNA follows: TGTGCCAGCACCGCAGGACTATCCGTGGGCAATGAGCAGTTCTTC.

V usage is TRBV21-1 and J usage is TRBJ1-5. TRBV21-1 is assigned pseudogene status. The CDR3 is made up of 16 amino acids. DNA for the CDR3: TGTGCCAGCAACCCGCAGGGTGGGGGTTACAATCAGCCCCAGCATTTT. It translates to CASNPQGGGYNQPQHF.

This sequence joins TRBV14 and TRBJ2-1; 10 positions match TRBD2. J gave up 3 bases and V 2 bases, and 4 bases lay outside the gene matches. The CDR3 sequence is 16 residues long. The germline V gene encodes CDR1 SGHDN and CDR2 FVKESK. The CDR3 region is CASSQRASGGYNEQFF. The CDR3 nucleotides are TGTGCCAGCAGCCAACGGGCTAGCGGGGGCTACAATGAGCAGTTCTTC. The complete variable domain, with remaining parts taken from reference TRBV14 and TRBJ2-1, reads EAGVTQFPSHSVIEKGQTVTLRCDPISGHDNLYWYRRVMGKEIKFLLHFVKESKQDESGMPNNRFLAERTGGTYSTLKVQPAELEDSGVYFCASSQRASGGYNEQFFGPGTRLTVL.

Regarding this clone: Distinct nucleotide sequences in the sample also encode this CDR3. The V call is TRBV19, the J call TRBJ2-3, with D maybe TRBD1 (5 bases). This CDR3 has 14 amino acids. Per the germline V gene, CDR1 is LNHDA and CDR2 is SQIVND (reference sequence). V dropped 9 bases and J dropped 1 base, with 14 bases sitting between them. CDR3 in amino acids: CASTPRDGTDTQYF. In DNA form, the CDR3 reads TGTGCCAGCACCCCCAGGGATGGCACAGATACGCAGTATTTT.

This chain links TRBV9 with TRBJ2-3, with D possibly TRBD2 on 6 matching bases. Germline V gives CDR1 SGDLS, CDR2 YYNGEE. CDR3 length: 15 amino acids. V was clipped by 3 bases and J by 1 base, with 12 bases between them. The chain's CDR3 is CASSERASGTDTQYF. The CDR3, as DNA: TGTGCCAGCAGCGAGAGGGCTAGCGGCACAGATACGCAGTATTTT.

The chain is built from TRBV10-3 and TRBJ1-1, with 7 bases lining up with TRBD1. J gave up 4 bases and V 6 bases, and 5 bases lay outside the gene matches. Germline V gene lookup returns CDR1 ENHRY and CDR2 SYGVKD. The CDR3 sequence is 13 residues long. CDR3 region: CAIRETGITEAFF. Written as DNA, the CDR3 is TGTGCCATCAGGGAGACAGGGATCACTGAAGCTTTCTTT.

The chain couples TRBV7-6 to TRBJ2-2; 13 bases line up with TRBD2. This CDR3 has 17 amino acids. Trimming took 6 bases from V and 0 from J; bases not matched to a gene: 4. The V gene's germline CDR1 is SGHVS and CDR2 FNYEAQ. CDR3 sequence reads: CASSYGLAGANTGELFF. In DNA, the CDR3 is TGTGCCAGCAGTTATGGACTAGCGGGAGCGAACACCGGGGAGCTGTTTTTT.

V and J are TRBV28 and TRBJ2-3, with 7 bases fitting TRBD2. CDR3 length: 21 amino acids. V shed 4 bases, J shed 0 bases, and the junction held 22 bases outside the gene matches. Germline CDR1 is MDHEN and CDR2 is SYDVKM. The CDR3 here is CASSSPRLAVTHRQSTDTQYF. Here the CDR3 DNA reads TGTGCCAGCAGTTCCCCGAGGCTAGCGGTTACCCACCGGCAGAGCACAGATACGCAGTATTTT.